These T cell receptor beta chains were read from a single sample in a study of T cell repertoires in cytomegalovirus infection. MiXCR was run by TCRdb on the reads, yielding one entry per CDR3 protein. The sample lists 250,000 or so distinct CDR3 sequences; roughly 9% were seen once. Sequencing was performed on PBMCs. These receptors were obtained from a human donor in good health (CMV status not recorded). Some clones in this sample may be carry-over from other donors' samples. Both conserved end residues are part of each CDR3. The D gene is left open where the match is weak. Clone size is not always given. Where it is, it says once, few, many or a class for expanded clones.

CDR3 protein: CASSYRGIRNEQFF
CDR3 DNA: TGTGCCAGCAGTTACAGAGGGATTAGGAATGAGCAGTTCTTC
D gene: -
V gene: TRBV6-6
J gene: TRBJ2-1
clone size: -

CDR3 protein: CASSSGLANYYEQYF
CDR3 DNA: TGTGCCAGTAGTAGCGGACTAGCGAACTACTACGAGCAGTACTTC
D gene: TRBD2
V gene: TRBV19
J gene: TRBJ2-7
clone size: -

CDR3 protein: CASSYGQGARGYTF
CDR3 DNA: TGTGCCAGCAGCTACGGACAGGGGGCAAGGGGCTACACCTTC
D gene: TRBD1
V gene: TRBV7-9
J gene: TRBJ1-2
clone size: many

CDR3 protein: CAWSPGPTKGYTF
CDR3 DNA: TGTGCCTGGAGCCCCGGGCCAACCAAGGGCTACACCTTC
D gene: -
V gene: TRBV30
J gene: TRBJ1-2
clone size: many

CDR3 protein: CSVNRGRETQYF
CDR3 DNA: TGCAGCGTAAATAGGGGAAGAGAGACCCAGTACTTC
D gene: -
V gene: TRBV29-1
J gene: TRBJ2-5
clone size: few

CDR3 protein: CASSEGGLLSDEQFF
CDR3 DNA: TGTGCCAGCAGTGAAGGGGGGTTACTGAGCGATGAGCAGTTCTTC
D gene: -
V gene: TRBV6-1
J gene: TRBJ2-1
clone size: few

CDR3 protein: CASSSRGSSYGELFF
CDR3 DNA: TGTGCCAGCAGCTCCAGGGGGAGTAGTTACGGGGAGCTGTTTTTT
D gene: TRBD1
V gene: TRBV7-9
J gene: TRBJ2-2
clone size: -

CDR3 protein: CASSSTGSGNQPQHF
CDR3 DNA: TGTGCCAGCAGTTCGACAGGGTCGGGCAATCAGCCCCAGCATTTT
D gene: TRBD1
V gene: TRBV28
J gene: TRBJ1-5
clone size: few

CDR3 protein: CSATRDRGRRAGELFF
CDR3 DNA: -
D gene: -
V gene: TRBV20-1
J gene: TRBJ2-2
clone size: -

CDR3 protein: CASSPPGTSTDTQYF
CDR3 DNA: TGTGCCAGCAGTCCACCCGGGACCTCAACGGATACGCAGTATTTT
D gene: -
V gene: TRBV12-3/TRBV12-4
J gene: TRBJ2-3
clone size: many

CDR3 protein: CASSPLGPGELFF
CDR3 DNA: TGTGCCAGCAGCCCCCTGGGCCCCGGGGAGCTGTTTTTT
D gene: -
V gene: TRBV7-6
J gene: TRBJ2-2
clone size: many

CDR3 protein: CSAKTSGVPGGTQYF
CDR3 DNA: TGCAGTGCGAAGACTAGCGGGGTCCCGGGTGGCACGCAGTATTTT
D gene: TRBD2
V gene: TRBV20-1
J gene: TRBJ2-3
clone size: few

CDR3 protein: CASSQDGQHTDTQYF
CDR3 DNA: TGCGCCAGCAGCCAAGATGGACAGCACACAGATACGCAGTATTTT
D gene: -
V gene: TRBV4-1
J gene: TRBJ2-3
clone size: many

CDR3 protein: CASSLDGRAGADTQYF
CDR3 DNA: TGTGCCAGCAGCTTAGACGGGAGGGCCGGGGCAGATACGCAGTATTTT
D gene: TRBD2
V gene: TRBV7-2
J gene: TRBJ2-3
clone size: many

CDR3 protein: CSASRGGEQYF
CDR3 DNA: TGCAGTGCTAGTCGCGGGGGTGAGCAGTACTTC
D gene: TRBD2
V gene: TRBV20-1
J gene: TRBJ2-7
clone size: few

CDR3 protein: CASSKLAIATDTQYF
CDR3 DNA: TGTGCCAGCAGCAAGTTAGCAATAGCGACAGATACGCAGTATTTT
D gene: -
V gene: TRBV7-2
J gene: TRBJ2-3
clone size: many

CDR3 protein: CASSQDPRVAEAFF
CDR3 DNA: TGCGCCAGCAGCCAAGATCCCAGGGTGGCTGAAGCTTTCTTT
D gene: -
V gene: TRBV4-3
J gene: TRBJ1-1
clone size: few

CDR3 protein: CASSLDRQSTQYF
CDR3 DNA: TGTGCCAGCAGCTTAGATCGACAGAGTACGCAGTATTTT
D gene: -
V gene: TRBV11-2
J gene: TRBJ2-3
clone size: many

CDR3 protein: CSARSRGVYDEQFF
CDR3 DNA: TGCAGTGCTCGGTCCCGGGGGGTATACGATGAGCAGTTCTTC
D gene: TRBD2
V gene: TRBV20-1
J gene: TRBJ2-1
clone size: -